The TCR beta chain under discussion was sequenced for a study of untreated major depressive disorder. Study results and limitations: Depressed patients' CD4+ T cells carried increased TRBV05-01 (Vbeta 5.1) usage versus control CD4+ T cells.

Profiled with immunoSEQ multiplex PCR; TCRdb holds only in-frame clones, not every one. Seen here are approximately 25,000 clones, 91% observed once, and the top ten hold roughly 0.72%. Concerning this clone: Its cognate antigen is unknown.

Germline V CDR1 and CDR2: MNHNS, SASEGT. J was trimmed by 1 base and V by 2 bases; bases with no gene match: 8. This CDR3 is 16 amino acids long. The source material was CD4+ T cells from PBMCs. The TCR comes from a woman in her twenties or thirties with major depressive disorder. J is TRBJ2-7 and V is TRBV6-1; TRBD2 matches 7 bases. CDR3 bases: TGTGCCAGCAGTGAACCCCGCGAGCGGGGATCCTACGAGCAGTACTTC. Translation: CASSEPRERGSYEQYF.